The entry below describes one T cell receptor (beta chain). The data were obtained in a study of blood T cell repertoires in COVID-19. This table comes from immunoSEQ multiplex PCR, and its TCRdb copy is limited to in-frame clones, with some not included. This table has around 200,000 clones, roughly 77% appearing once. The CDR3 has 12 amino acids. The germline gives CDR1 MNHEY, CDR2 SVGAGI. V lost 7 bases and J 4 bases, leaving 8 bases between the germline ends. The TCR was taken from a woman in her 40s with COVID-19, enrolled during active disease. The sample consisted of peripheral blood. The chain carries TRBV6-5 and TRBJ1-5; D is unresolved. In DNA form, the CDR3 reads TGTGCCAGCAACGAGTTGAATCAGCCCCAGCATTTT. It specifies CASNELNQPQHF.